This T cell receptor beta chain came from a study of tumor-infiltrating lymphocytes in localized non-small cell lung cancer. Turning to the study itself: Some samples were collected after neoadjuvant chemotherapy; smokers, never-smokers and several histologies were included. Each patient gave resected tumor and non-adjacent uninvolved lung tissue. Findings and limits, study-wide: Not all patients were TCR sequenced, owing to tissue quantity. Tumor T-cell fraction was not associated with recurrence-free survival.

The repertoire was sequenced with immunoSEQ multiplex PCR; TCRdb's copy has only in-frame clones and lacks some. The data show about 13,000 clones, around 68% seen once. Notes on this clone: What it recognizes is unknown.

The sequence was obtained from a human donor with non-small cell lung cancer. Sequencing input: lung tumor tissue.

CDR3 residues: CASSWTSSGTVNTEAFF. The CDR3 DNA reads as TGCGCCAGCAGCTGGACCTCTTCCGGGACAGTGAACACTGAAGCTTTCTTT. The chain combines TRBV5-1 with TRBJ1-1, with TRBD1 identical over 7 bases. This CDR3 spans 17 amino acids. Unmatched junction bases numbered 11, after V lost 3 bases and J lost 0 bases. The germline gives CDR1 SGHRS, CDR2 YFSETQ.